This T cell receptor beta chain stems from a study of tumor-infiltrating lymphocytes in localized non-small cell lung cancer. Regarding the study as a whole: Compared with uninvolved lung, tumors showed higher T cell infiltration by TCRbeta sequencing.

CDR3 length: 15 residues. V was clipped by 3 bases and J by 4 bases; unmatched bases: 7. CDR1 is GTSNPN, CDR2 SVGIG, per germline (reference sequence). This clone was picked up a small number of times. Its cognate antigen is unknown. Method: immunoSEQ multiplex PCR; TCRdb's copy keeps in-frame clones and lacks some. The repertoire includes around 16,000 clones, approximately 70% of them detected once, and approximately 6% sits in the top ten. Material: lung tumor tissue. The receptor comes from a human donor with non-small cell lung cancer. The V gene is TRBV30, the J gene TRBJ2-5; 11 nucleotides agree with TRBD2. The CDR3 is CAWSEGLAARETQYF. As DNA, the CDR3 is TGTGCCTGGAGCGAGGGACTAGCGGCTCGAGAGACCCAGTACTTC.